The subject of this entry is one T cell receptor beta chain. What it recognizes is unknown. This record comes from a study of blood T cells in healthy people across ages. CDR1 and CDR2 from the germline V gene are DFQATT and SNEGSKA (reference sequence). The CDR3 totals 13 residues. The V and J ends lost 6 bases and 5 bases respectively, with 16 bases between them. With a J-beta primer mix and a sample-barcoded 5' primer, a second PCR ran roughly 7 to 11 cycles. A tag from a template-switch adaptor with 12 random nucleotides marked each cDNA molecule. TCRdb reanalysed the 5' RACE reads using MiXCR and keeps one entry per CDR3 protein. The sample lists roughly 1,500,000 distinct CDR3 sequences, roughly 40% occurring once. The study, taken as a whole, reports: Unsorted PBMCs ruled out conclusive naive versus antigen-experienced comparison. Higher diversity and more naive CD4+ cells were features of long-lived donors, compared to aged donors.

The origin of this receptor is a woman aged 18-29 years in good health. Specimen: blood. The J gene is TRBJ2-5, the V gene TRBV20-1, with D maybe TRBD1 (6 bases). This CDR3 reads CSASSTGWETQYF. CDR3 DNA sequence: TGCAGTGCCAGCAGCACAGGGTGGGAGACCCAGTACTTC.